These T cell receptor beta chains were read from a single sample in a study of vaccination effects on CD4 cells after COVID-19. Some clones are missing from TCRdb's copy, which holds only in-frame ones; the method was immunoSEQ multiplex PCR. Altogether some 29,000 clones are present, 74% being singletons, with the ten largest covering roughly 15%. Their target antigens are unknown. The sample was CD4+ T cells from PBMCs cultured with HCoV-OC43 spike peptides, taken after COVID-19 vaccination. The source is a human donor who received a COVID-19 vaccine. The CDR3 runs from the conserved cysteine through the conserved F or W. A D gene is named only where the DNA matches it firmly. Clone size is not always given. Where it is, it says once, few, many or a class for expanded clones.

v_call	j_call	d_call	clone_size	cdr3_nt	cdr3_aa
TRBV7-2	TRBJ1-4	TRBD1	.	TGTGCCAGCAGCGCACAGGGGAGAGAAAAACTGTTTTTT	CASSAQGREKLFF
TRBV20-1	TRBJ1-1	.	few	TGCAGTGCTAGTCCGGTGGGTGAAGCTTTCTTT	CSASPVGEAFF
TRBV11-2	TRBJ2-1	.	.	TGTGCCAGCAGCGGACTACTCCGTGAGCAGTTCTTC	CASSGLLREQFF
TRBV19	TRBJ2-6	.	.	TGTGCCAGTAGTATAGAGGCCCATTATTTTTCTGGGGCCAACGTCCTGACTTTC	CASSIEAHYFSGANVLTF
TRBV5-6	TRBJ1-2	.	.	TGTGCCAGCAGCCGGATTGACAGTGGTAACTATGGCTACACCTTC	CASSRIDSGNYGYTF
TRBV29-1	TRBJ2-2	TRBD1	.	TGCAGCGCTACCCCGGGACAGGGGCCTTACACCGGGGAGCTGTTTTTT	CSATPGQGPYTGELFF
TRBV3-1/TRBV3-2	TRBJ1-5	.	.	TGTGCCAGCAGCCTGACAGGTCAGCCCCAGCATTTT	CASSLTGQPQHF
TRBV29-1	TRBJ1-4	TRBD1	hyperexpanded	TGCAGCGCCCAACAGGGGGCTAATGAAAAACTGTTTTTT	CSAQQGANEKLFF
TRBV29-1	TRBJ1-2	.	few	TGCAGCGTTCTTCATCGCGCCCAGGTAGGCGGCTACACCTTC	CSVLHRAQVGGYTF
TRBV7-8	TRBJ1-4	.	.	TGTGCCAGCAAAGACCGGAAGAATGAAAAACTGTTTTTT	CASKDRKNEKLFF
TRBV19	TRBJ2-5	TRBD1	once	TGTGCCAGTAGTATAGGTCGGGACAGGGTAGGAGAGACCCAGTACTTC	CASSIGRDRVGETQYF
TRBV10-1	TRBJ2-5	.	.	TGCGCCAGCAGTGAGCAAATCCAAGAGACCCAGTACTTC	CASSEQIQETQYF
TRBV19	TRBJ1-5	TRBD1	once	TGTGCCAGTACGGGGACAGGGGGAGTACGGTTGCCCCAGCATTTT	CASTGTGGVRLPQHF
TRBV4-1	TRBJ2-7	TRBD2	few	TGCGCCAGCAGCAGAAGGACTAGCGGGACTACTAGCTCCTACGAGCAGTACTTC	CASSRRTSGTTSSYEQYF
TRBV5-1	TRBJ1-2	.	once	TGCGCCAGCAGCCCAGACTTAACGGGACACCCACTCTTC	CASSPDLTGHPLF
TRBV21-1	TRBJ2-5	.	.	TGTGCCAGCAGCAAGCCCCCGGACATTGTGGGGACTCCCGTGAGGTGCCAGACCCAGTACTTC	CASSKPPDIVGTPVRCQTQYF
TRBV3-1/TRBV3-2	TRBJ1-1	.	.	TGTGCCAGCAGCCAAGATTGGCAGAGGGTGGGAGCTTTCTTT	CASSQDWQRVGAFF
TRBV19	TRBJ1-5	TRBD1	.	TGTGCCAGTAGCCTACTACAGGGGGCCAATCAGCCCCAGCATTTT	CASSLLQGANQPQHF
TRBV6-5	TRBJ1-2	TRBD1	.	TGTGCCAGCAGTAGACAGGGGGACGGCTACACCTTC	CASSRQGDGYTF
TRBV18	TRBJ1-2	.	few	TGTGCCAGCTCACTAGACGTTTCGGGCTACACCTTC	CASSLDVSGYTF
TRBV18	TRBJ1-2	.	few	TGTGCCACCACGGCGGCCCGATCTAACTATGGCTACACCTTC	CATTAARSNYGYTF
TRBV2	TRBJ1-6	.	once	TGTGCCAGCAGTTCACAGGACTCGGGGAATTCACCCCTCCACTTT	CASSSQDSGNSPLHF
TRBV14	TRBJ1-1	.	.	TGTGCCAGCAGCCAAGGCCGGGGATGGACTGAAGCTTTCTTT	CASSQGRGWTEAFF
TRBV19	TRBJ2-5	.	.	TGTGCCAGTAGTAGAGGATCGGGGCGAGAGACCCAGTACTTC	CASSRGSGRETQYF
TRBV7-7	TRBJ2-5	TRBD2	few	TGTGCCAGCAGCTTAGATGGCGCGGGAGGGCCACGGGAGACCCAGTACTTC	CASSLDGAGGPRETQYF
TRBV7-9	TRBJ1-4	.	.	TGTGCCAGCAGGCAGGACGGACTTAATGAAAAACTGTTTTTT	CASRQDGLNEKLFF
TRBV2	TRBJ2-7	.	.	TGTGCCAGCAGTGCTGATAGCGTCTCCGAGCAGTACTTC	CASSADSVSEQYF
TRBV9	TRBJ1-1	.	.	TGTGCCAGCAGCGTTCTGGCAGCTGAAGCTTTCTTT	CASSVLAAEAFF
TRBV5-1	TRBJ1-5	.	.	TGCGCCAGCAGCTTGGAGTCAAGCCTTCAGCCCCAGCATTTT	CASSLESSLQPQHF
TRBV19	TRBJ2-1	TRBD2	.	TGTGCCAGTAGCAACAGGTACCTAGCGGGAGGGCAAGAGCAGTTCTTC	CASSNRYLAGGQEQFF
TRBV4-2	TRBJ1-2	.	.	TGTGCCAGCAGCCTGAACTATGGCTACACCTTC	CASSLNYGYTF
TRBV25-1	TRBJ1-1	.	.	TGTGCCAGCAGTGGGGAGATAAACACTGAAGCTTTCTTT	CASSGEINTEAFF
TRBV11-2	TRBJ1-6	.	few	TGTGCCAGTATTGGACAGCAAAATTCACCCCTCCACTTT	CASIGQQNSPLHF
TRBV15	TRBJ2-2	.	.	TGTGCCACCAGCAGAGATCAGCCGGGGAACACCGGGGAGCTGTTTTTT	CATSRDQPGNTGELFF
TRBV5-1	TRBJ2-1	TRBD2	.	TGCGCCAGCAGCCTACAGACTAGCCTTTACTCCAATGAGCAGTTCTTC	CASSLQTSLYSNEQFF
TRBV20-1	TRBJ2-7	TRBD2	.	TGCAGTGCTCCGAGCGGGACCGAGCAGTACTTC	CSAPSGTEQYF
TRBV2	TRBJ2-2	.	.	TGTGCCAGCACGGGGGGCCACGGGGAGCTGTTTTTT	CASTGGHGELFF
TRBV30	TRBJ1-3	.	few	TGTGCCTGGAGCGCCCCGGTTGGAAACACCATATATTTT	CAWSAPVGNTIYF
TRBV5-1	TRBJ2-7	TRBD2	.	TGCGCCAGCAGCTTGGCACTAGCGGGCTACGAGCAGTACTTC	CASSLALAGYEQYF
TRBV11-2	TRBJ2-3	.	.	TGTGCCAGCAGCCCGGGGGACCACACAGATACGCAGTATTTT	CASSPGDHTDTQYF
TRBV15	TRBJ1-6	.	.	TGTGCCACCAGCAGACAGGGATATAATTCACCCCTCCACTTT	CATSRQGYNSPLHF
TRBV29-1	TRBJ2-1	TRBD1	.	TGCACGGGGACAGAACTCAATGAGCAGTTCTTC	CTGTELNEQFF
TRBV5-1	TRBJ2-2	.	.	TGCGCCACCGCGAGCGATGATGGGGGGGAGCTGTTTTTT	CATASDDGGELFF
TRBV19	TRBJ2-7	TRBD2	few	TGTGCCAGTAGTGCACTAGCGGGAGGAGTAGCCTACGAGCAGTACTTC	CASSALAGGVAYEQYF
TRBV5-1	TRBJ2-5	TRBD2	.	TGCGCCAGCAGCTTGGGGACTAGCGGACAAGAGACCCAGTACTTC	CASSLGTSGQETQYF
TRBV9	TRBJ1-6	.	.	TGTGCCAGCAGCGTAGATCAGAGCTCCTATAATTCACCCCTCCACTTT	CASSVDQSSYNSPLHF
TRBV6-5	TRBJ2-7	.	.	TGTGCCAGCAGCCAGACAGTATCCTACGAGCAGTACTTC	CASSQTVSYEQYF
TRBV5-6	TRBJ2-1	.	.	TGTGCCAGCAGCCCCCAGATTTTCGGGTCTCGATCCCACAATGAGCAGTTCTTC	CASSPQIFGSRSHNEQFF
TRBV18	TRBJ2-5	.	few	TGTGCCAGCTCACCCCGCCCCCCGGGCCGGGAGACCCAGTACTTC	CASSPRPPGRETQYF
TRBV3-1/TRBV3-2	TRBJ2-7	.	.	TGTGCCAGCGGCCTGAGCTCCTACGAGCAGTACTTC	CASGLSSYEQYF
TRBV10-3	TRBJ2-2	TRBD2	.	TGTGCCATCGCGGGGGGCGGGTCCGGGGAGCTGTTTTTT	CAIAGGGSGELFF